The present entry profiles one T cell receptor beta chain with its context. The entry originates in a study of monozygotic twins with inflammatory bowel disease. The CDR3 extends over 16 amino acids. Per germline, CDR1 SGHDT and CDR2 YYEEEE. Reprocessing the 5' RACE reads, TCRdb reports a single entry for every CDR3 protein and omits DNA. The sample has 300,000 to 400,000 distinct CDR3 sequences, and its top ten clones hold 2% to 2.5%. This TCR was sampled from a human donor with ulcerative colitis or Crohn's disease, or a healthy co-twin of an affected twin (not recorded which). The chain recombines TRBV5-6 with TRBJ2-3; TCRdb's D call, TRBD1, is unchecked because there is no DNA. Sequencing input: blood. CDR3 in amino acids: CASSWTGTGGTDTQYF.